This TCR beta chain was recovered during a study of T cells in Graves' hyperthyroidism and ophthalmopathy. Study-level results: By a 13 V-J model, ophthalmopathy was set apart from stable hyperthyroidism.

Germline V gene lookup returns CDR1 SGHDT and CDR2 YYEEEE. The V gene lost 4 bases and the J gene lost 8 bases, with 13 bases spanning the gap. The CDR3 consists of 13 residues. Ten or more counts support this clonotype. The antigen remains undetermined. RNA transcripts provided the source from which TCR beta CDR3 regions were amplified. The study used the HTBI primer set for a first-round RT-PCR of the TCR CDR3. TCRdb processed the multiplex PCR reads anew with MiXCR; each CDR3 protein has one entry. The table records approximately 400,000 distinct CDR3 sequences, roughly 14% of them present only once. Uncontrolled infection, other autoimmune disease, pregnancy or lactation barred patients from enrollment.

This receptor was obtained from a woman aged 60-75 years with Graves' hyperthyroidism. Input material: blood. The genes are TRBV5-6 and TRBJ2-1, with D tentatively TRBD1 or TRBD2 (5 bases each). CDR3 in amino acids: CASSPGTSYEQFF. The CDR3 bases are TGTGCCAGCAGCCCAGGGACCTCCTATGAGCAGTTCTTC.